Below, one T cell receptor (beta chain) is given with its context. Antigen unknown. The entry originates in a study of OX40 agonist ivuxolimab in advanced cancers. Only in-frame clones appear in the TCRdb table, and some are missing; sequencing was by immunoSEQ multiplex PCR. Among some 66,000 clones listed, roughly four fifths were seen once. Study observations and caveats: Compared with others, partial responders at 0.1-3.0 mg/kg displayed clonal expansion among the lowest.

Germline CDR1 and CDR2: SGDLS and YYNGEE. V was shortened by 0 bases and J by 8 bases, with 20 bases between the two germline ends. The CDR3 contains 16 residues. The V gene is TRBV9, the J gene TRBJ1-2, with TRBD1 as a possible D gene (6 bases). The sequences come from CD4+ or CD8+ T cells sorted from blood, collected in a trial of the OX40 agonist ivuxolimab. The clonotype was recovered from an adult with an advanced solid tumor such as melanoma, head and neck, liver or kidney cancer. The CDR3 here is CASSVDTGPNLGGYTF. The CDR3 DNA follows: TGTGCCAGCAGCGTAGACACAGGGCCCAATTTGGGAGGCTACACCTTC.